A single sample is the source of the 23 T cell receptor beta chains below, sequenced in a study of shared clonotypes between healthy human individuals. TCRdb's copy holds only in-frame clones and misses some; the assay was immunoSEQ multiplex PCR. The sample lists about 650,000 clones; about 95% were seen once. Terminally differentiated effector memory CD45RA+ cells were excluded by CCR7 positive selection of CD45RO-negative cells. Sequences were obtained from naive CD8+ T cells sorted from blood. The receptors shown here come from a woman in her twenties or thirties in good health.

This chain joins TRBV4-2 and TRBJ2-7, with D possibly TRBD1 on 6 matching bases. Deletions cut 0 bases from V and 3 bases from J, with 12 bases between. Per the germline V gene, CDR1 is LGHNA and CDR2 is YNFKEQ. The CDR3 consists of 15 residues. This chain's CDR3 is CASSQEKSRGYEQYF. CDR3 bases: TGTGCCAGCAGCCAAGAAAAAAGCAGGGGCTACGAGCAGTACTTC.

This chain connects TRBV27 to TRBJ1-6, with D uncertain. The CDR3 runs to 15 residues. Per germline, CDR1 MNHEY and CDR2 SMNVEV (reference sequence). Between the trimmed V and J ends, which lost 5 bases and 10 bases, there was a span of 18 bases. The DNA for the CDR3 is TGTGCCAGCAGTCCCCTGGAGGGTCAGCGATCACCCCTCCACTTT. Its translation: CASSPLEGQRSPLHF.

The rearrangement links TRBV11-2 to TRBJ2-1, with D unresolved. V lost 4 bases, J lost 6 bases, and 10 bases lay in between. Germline V lookup: CDR1 SGHAT, CDR2 FQNNGV. The CDR3 spans 13 residues. The CDR3 DNA is TGTGCCAGCAGCTCGGTTCCTACCAATGAGCAGTTCTTC. Protein product: CASSSVPTNEQFF. Complete variable domain (other parts from reference TRBV11-2 and TRBJ2-1): EAGVAQSPRYKIIEKRQSVAFWCNPISGHATLYWYQQILGQGPKLLIQFQNNGVVDDSQLPKDRFSAERLKGVDSTLKIQPAKLEDSAVYLCASSSVPTNEQFFGPGTRLTVL.

This clone was observed once. J is TRBJ2-7 and V is TRBV7-8, with D possibly TRBD2 on 5 matching bases. The CDR3 covers 14 residues. The V and J ends lost 3 bases and 2 bases respectively, with 11 bases between them. Germline-derived CDR1 and CDR2 are SGHVS and FQNEAQ. The CDR3 coding sequence is TGTGCCAGCAGCTTTGGTCCGGGGACCTACGAGCAGTACTTC. Residues: CASSFGPGTYEQYF.

The chain is built from TRBV7-9 and TRBJ2-7, with TRBD1 matching over 8 bases. CDR3 length: 15 residues. Germline CDR1 reads SEHNR; CDR2 reads FQNEAQ (reference sequence). Trimming removed 4 bases from V and 3 bases from J; junction bases left unmatched: 8. CDR3: CASSYRQGLFYEQYF. The DNA of the CDR3 is TGTGCCAGCAGCTACCGACAGGGGCTATTCTACGAGCAGTACTTC.

The chain is built from TRBV9 and TRBJ1-2; a weak D match, TRBD1 (5 bases). The CDR3 totals 12 residues. The ends were cut back, 3 bases at V and 8 bases at J, with 11 bases in the middle. Per the germline V gene, CDR1 is SGDLS and CDR2 is YYNGEE. The CDR3 sequence: CASSGGTAGYTF. CDR3 DNA: TGTGCCAGCAGCGGGGGGACGGCAGGCTACACCTTC.

This chain joins TRBV6-5 and TRBJ2-7; 8 bases are a match to TRBD1. The CDR3 loop spans 15 amino acids. Germline CDR1 MNHEY, CDR2 SVGAGI. Trimming removed 6 bases from V and 2 bases from J; junction bases left unmatched: 9. The CDR3 loop is CASRLGQDPTYEQYF. The CDR3 DNA reads as TGTGCCAGCAGGCTGGGACAGGACCCTACCTACGAGCAGTACTTC.

This clone is a singleton in its sample. The same CDR3 also results from other DNA sequences found in this sample. The chain is built from TRBV27 and TRBJ2-7, with D unresolved. V lost 3 bases and J lost 0, with 6 bases in between. Germline loops: CDR1 MNHEY, CDR2 SMNVEV (reference sequence). This CDR3 contains 13 residues. The CDR3 nucleotides read TGTGCCAGCAGTTTCGCCTCCTCCTACGAGCAGTACTTC. It is translated as CASSFASSYEQYF.

V and J are TRBV6-5 and TRBJ2-7, with D unclear. Germline CDR1 MNHEY, CDR2 SVGAGI. The ends were cut back, 5 bases at V and 6 bases at J, with 11 bases in the middle. The CDR3 sequence is 12 residues long. The CDR3, as DNA: TGTGCCAGCAGTGACCCCGGGTCCGAGCAGTACTTC. Amino acids: CASSDPGSEQYF.

This clone was seen a single time. The same CDR3 also results from other DNA sequences found in this sample. The chain joins TRBV6-1 to TRBJ2-7; D is ambiguous. This CDR3 has 13 amino acids. Trimming left V 0 bases short and J 0 bases short, with 3 bases between. Germline CDR1 is MNHNS and CDR2 is SASEGT. The chain's CDR3 is CASSEAPSYEQYF. The CDR3 nucleotides are TGTGCCAGCAGTGAAGCGCCCTCCTACGAGCAGTACTTC.

V and J are TRBV7-9 and TRBJ1-1, with TRBD1 matching 8 bases. The germline gives CDR1 SEHNR, CDR2 FQNEAQ (reference sequence). The ends lost 8 bases at V and 4 bases at J; junction bases unmatched: 18. This CDR3 has 17 amino acids. In nucleotides, the CDR3 is TGTGCCAGCGAAAATCCGGGACAGGACTTCCTGGGCACTGAAGCTTTCTTT. It translates to CASENPGQDFLGTEAFF.

This chain uses TRBV15 with TRBJ2-2; D call uncertain. Trimming pared 7 bases from V and 4 bases from J, leaving 10 bases between. The CDR3 covers 13 residues. Germline V CDR1 and CDR2: LNHNV, YYDKDF (reference sequence). CDR3 loop: CATIAFTTGELFF. The CDR3 bases are TGTGCCACCATTGCTTTTACCACCGGGGAGCTGTTTTTT. Full variable domain (rest looked up from reference TRBV15 and TRBJ2-2): DAMVIQNPRYQVTQFGKPVTLSCSQTLNHNVMYWYQQKSSQAPKLLFHYYDKDFNNEADTPDNFQSRRPNTSFCFLDIRSPGLGDTAMYLCATIAFTTGELFFGEGSRLTVL.

The chain uses TRBV5-4 and TRBJ2-1; D uncertain. There are 11 residues in the CDR3. Germline values: CDR1 SGHNT, CDR2 YYREEE (reference sequence). With 3 bases removed from V and 9 bases from J, the gap between germline ends came to 7 bases. DNA for the CDR3: TGTGCCAGCAGCTCCGGCGGTGAGCAGTTCTTC. Residues: CASSSGGEQFF.

V and J are TRBV4-1 and TRBJ1-2, with 12 bases that match TRBD1. The CDR3 length is 17 residues. The V gene's germline CDR1 is MGHRA and CDR2 YSYEKL. V lost 3 bases and J lost 4; bases outside the gene matches: 9. The CDR3 DNA follows: TGCGCCAGCAGCCAGTCGGGACAGGGGGCGCTTCCCTATGGCTACACCTTC. Its translation is CASSQSGQGALPYGYTF.

V is TRBV7-9 and J is TRBJ2-5; perhaps TRBD2 as D (6 bases). Germline CDR1 SEHNR, CDR2 FQNEAQ (reference sequence). The CDR3 is made up of 13 amino acids. V was pared by 2 bases and J by 11 bases, with 15 bases between. This CDR3 reads CASSLSEAGGQYF. In DNA, the CDR3 is TGTGCCAGCAGCTTATCAGAAGCGGGCGGACAGTACTTC.

The rearrangement uses TRBV13 and TRBJ1-4, with 8 bases lining up with TRBD1. V was pared by 2 bases and J by 7 bases, with 6 bases of the junction left unmatched. Germline V lookup: CDR1 PRHDT, CDR2 FYEKMQ (reference sequence). The CDR3 totals 15 residues. CDR3 sequence reads: CASSLRGQGGEKLFF. The CDR3 nucleotides are TGTGCCAGCAGCTTAAGAGGACAGGGAGGTGAAAAACTGTTTTTT.

Remarks on this clone: Compared with germline, one end of the junction differs, possibly owing to a read error. The chain joins TRBV7-6 to TRBJ2-7, with a tentative D call TRBD1 (5 bases). Germline CDR1 and CDR2: SGHVS and FNYEAQ. This CDR3 spans 14 amino acids. The CDR3 nucleotides read TGTGCCAGCAGCTTAGCCATGCAGGGCACTCCTACGCGCTTC. It codes for CASSLAMQGTPTRF.

The chain links TRBV27 to TRBJ2-6; 9 positions agree with TRBD1. CDR1 is MNHEY, CDR2 SMNVEV, per germline (reference sequence). This CDR3 spans 17 amino acids. The V segment lost 5 bases and the J segment 2 bases; nucleotides outside the gene matches: 7. DNA for the CDR3: TGTGCCAGCAGTCCCAGGGACAGGGTGGCTGGGGCCAACGTCCTGACTTTC. It specifies CASSPRDRVAGANVLTF.

This rearrangement joins TRBV28 to TRBJ1-2; D ambiguous. CDR3 length: 12 amino acids. Germline loops: CDR1 MDHEN, CDR2 SYDVKM. V lost 6 bases to trimming and J lost 4 bases, with 9 bases between them. This chain's CDR3 is CASSPTVYGYTF. The CDR3 DNA reads as TGTGCCAGCAGCCCGACGGTCTATGGCTACACCTTC.

The chain couples TRBV28 to TRBJ2-5; D gene uncertain. Matching the DNA end better, TRBJ2-7 makes the J call doubtful. The germline V gene encodes CDR1 MDHEN and CDR2 SYDVKM. The CDR3 length is 12 residues. In nucleotides, the CDR3 is TGTGCCAGTTCACCGTTCGAGGCCGAGCAGTACTTC. Translated, it gives CASSPFEAEQYF.

This clone was counted once. This sample also contains other DNA sequences that code for the same CDR3. The chain links TRBV27 to TRBJ2-7, with a weak D call TRBD2 (5 bases). Deletions cut 0 bases from V and 4 bases from J, with 10 bases between. CDR3 length: 14 residues. CDR1 is MNHEY, CDR2 SMNVEV, per germline (reference sequence). The CDR3 here is CASSLSPSSYEQYF. As DNA, the CDR3 is TGTGCCAGCAGTTTATCGCCTAGCAGTTACGAGCAGTACTTC.

V gene TRBV7-9 combines with J gene TRBJ2-1, with 7 bases matching TRBD1. The CDR3 is 15 residues long. V lost 4 bases and J lost 2; bases outside the gene matches: 5. CDR1 is SEHNR, CDR2 FQNEAQ, per germline (reference sequence). The DNA for the CDR3 is TGTGCCAGCAGCTCGCCCGGGACAGCCTACAATGAGCAGTTCTTC. Amino acids: CASSSPGTAYNEQFF.

This chain joins TRBV2 and TRBJ2-5; a possible D gene is TRBD1 (5 bases). The J call could be wrong; TRBJ2-7 is a better fit for the DNA end. There are 15 residues in the CDR3. Germline values: CDR1 SNHLY, CDR2 FYNNEI. Here the CDR3 reads CASSDGQGLRYEQYF. The CDR3 DNA is TGTGCCAGCAGTGACGGGCAGGGCCTAAGGTACGAGCAGTACTTC.